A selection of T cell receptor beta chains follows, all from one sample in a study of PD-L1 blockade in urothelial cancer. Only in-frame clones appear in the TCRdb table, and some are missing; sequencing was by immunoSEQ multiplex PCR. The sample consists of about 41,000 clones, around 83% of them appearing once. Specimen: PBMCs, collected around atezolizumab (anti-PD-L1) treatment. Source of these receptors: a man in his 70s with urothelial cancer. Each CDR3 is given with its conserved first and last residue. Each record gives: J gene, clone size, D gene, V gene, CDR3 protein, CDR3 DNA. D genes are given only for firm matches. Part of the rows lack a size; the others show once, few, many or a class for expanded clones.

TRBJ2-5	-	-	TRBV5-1	CASSLAFQETQYF	TGCGCCAGCAGCTTGGCGTTCCAAGAGACCCAGTACTTC
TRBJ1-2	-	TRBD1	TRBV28	CASSRDRGSNYGYTF	TGTGCCAGCAGCCGGGACAGGGGGTCGAACTATGGCTACACCTTC
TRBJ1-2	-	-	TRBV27	CASSYSGTQNGYTF	TGTGCCAGCAGCTACTCCGGGACACAGAATGGCTACACCTTC
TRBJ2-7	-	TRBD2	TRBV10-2	CASSESSSGRPEQYF	TGCGCCAGCAGTGAGTCGTCTAGCGGGAGACCCGAGCAGTACTTC
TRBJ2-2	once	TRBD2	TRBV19	CASSVTSGRVGRELFF	TGTGCCAGTAGTGTGACTAGCGGGAGGGTGGGACGGGAGCTGTTTTTT
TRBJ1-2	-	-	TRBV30	CAWRGGEVKYGYTF	TGTGCCTGGAGGGGGGGGGAAGTTAAATATGGCTACACCTTC
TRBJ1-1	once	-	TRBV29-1	CSVGTAGTMNTEAFF	TGCAGCGTTGGAACCGCCGGGACAATGAACACTGAAGCTTTCTTT
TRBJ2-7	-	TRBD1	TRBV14	CASSRVQGVHVYEQYF	TGTGCCAGCAGCCGAGTACAGGGGGTGCACGTCTACGAGCAGTACTTC
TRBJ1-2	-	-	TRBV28	CASSFNGYTF	TGTGCCAGCAGTTTTAATGGCTACACCTTC
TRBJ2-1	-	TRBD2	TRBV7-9	CASSFGTSGYNEQFF	TGTGCCAGCAGCTTTGGGACTAGCGGGTACAATGAGCAGTTCTTC